The next 28 T cell receptor beta chains were all read from a single sample in a study of cytomegalovirus exposure and HLA in healthy donors. The PCR made use of 60 Vbeta and 13 Jbeta primers. TCRdb's copy holds only in-frame clones and misses some; the assay was immunoSEQ multiplex PCR. The data show tens of thousands of clones, approximately 88% seen once. Sequencing used PBMCs. The receptors shown here come from a man aged 18 to 29 in good health and CMV-seronegative.

The chain carries TRBV18 and TRBJ1-2, with unresolved D. V was cut by 2 bases and J by 2 bases, with 6 bases left in between. The CDR3 contains 13 residues. Germline CDR1 KGHSH, CDR2 LQKENI. DNA for the CDR3: TGTGCCAGCTCACCAGCACGGAACTATGGCTACACCTTC. Translated: CASSPARNYGYTF.

CDR3 DNA sequence: TGTGCCAGCAGCGTAGCTGGTCAGGGTCCCCCCTACGAGCAGTACTTC. Protein product: CASSVAGQGPPYEQYF. The chain joins TRBV9 to TRBJ2-7, with D perhaps matching TRBD1 (5 bases). Germline V gene sequence: CDR1 SGDLS, CDR2 YYNGEE. The CDR3 runs 16 residues. Trimming left V 0 bases short and J 2 bases short, with 15 bases between.

The V gene is TRBV9, the J gene TRBJ2-1; 8 bases match TRBD2. The CDR3 has 16 amino acids. The J segment lost 3 bases and the V segment lost 3 bases, leaving 8 bases of the junction unmatched. Germline V gene sequence: CDR1 SGDLS, CDR2 YYNGEE. The CDR3 here is CASSAEAGESYNEQFF. The CDR3 region has the DNA TGTGCCAGCAGCGCTGAAGCGGGAGAAAGCTACAATGAGCAGTTCTTC.

The V and J genes are TRBV19 and TRBJ2-1; possibly TRBD1 for D (6 bases). Trimming left V 5 bases short and J 7 bases short, with 9 bases between. CDR1 and CDR2 (germline): LNHDA, SQIVND (reference sequence). The CDR3 is made up of 12 amino acids. CDR3 in amino acids: CASSGTFNEQFF. CDR3 coding DNA: TGTGCCAGTAGTGGGACATTTAATGAGCAGTTCTTC.

The genes are TRBV15 and TRBJ1-1; D is unclear. Trimming took off 4 bases at V and 1 base at J, with 7 bases between the two ends. The CDR3 has 13 amino acids. CDR1 is LNHNV and CDR2 is YYDKDF in the germline V gene (reference sequence). Written as DNA, the CDR3 is TGTGCCACCAGCATGAGGGAGAACACTGAAGCTTTCTTT. Encoded protein: CATSMRENTEAFF.

The V gene is TRBV6-5, the J gene TRBJ1-6; 11 bases line up with TRBD1. The CDR3 length is 15 residues. The germline V gene has CDR1 MNHEY and CDR2 SVGAGI. V lost 4 bases, J lost 7 bases, and 3 bases stayed unmatched. The CDR3, as DNA: TGTGCCAGCAGTTGGGGGACAGGGGGGAATTCACCCCTCCACTTT. Translated, it gives CASSWGTGGNSPLHF.

The rearrangement links TRBV7-8 to TRBJ1-2, with 8 bases that match TRBD1. CDR1 and CDR2 from the germline V gene are SGHVS and FQNEAQ. This CDR3 has 19 amino acids. V dropped 3 bases and J dropped 2; count of bases not matched to a gene: 17. The CDR3 is CASSFFSRTGRFGNYGYTF. The DNA for the CDR3 is TGTGCCAGCAGCTTCTTTTCCAGGACAGGGAGGTTCGGGAACTATGGCTACACCTTC.

This clone was counted only a few times. The rearrangement uses TRBV5-5 and TRBJ1-1; a weak D match, TRBD1 (5 bases). Germline V gives CDR1 SGHKS, CDR2 YYEKEE (reference sequence). V shed 3 bases and J shed 3 bases, with 9 bases lying between them. The length of the CDR3 is 13 residues. The DNA for the CDR3 is TGTGCCAGCAGCTCGACAGTCTACACTGAAGCTTTCTTT. Translating gives CASSSTVYTEAFF.

The table lists this clone with a few counts. The chain uses TRBV15 and TRBJ2-7, with TRBD2 matching over 11 bases. The V segment lost 5 bases and the J segment 7 bases; nucleotides outside the gene matches: 7. CDR1 is LNHNV and CDR2 is YYDKDF in the germline V gene (reference sequence). The CDR3 contains 14 residues. CDR3 sequence reads: CATSVRTSGYEQYF. CDR3 in DNA: TGTGCCACCAGCGTACGGACTAGCGGGTATGAGCAGTACTTC.

This clone was seen once. J is TRBJ1-2 and V is TRBV27; 10 bases line up with TRBD1. V trimming: 8 bases; J trimming: 6 bases; junction bases outside the gene matches: 3. The CDR3 is 12 amino acids. Germline V gives CDR1 MNHEY, CDR2 SMNVEV (reference sequence). CDR3 nucleotide sequence: TGTGCCAGCTGGGGGACAGGGGATGGCTACACCTTC. Its translation: CASWGTGDGYTF.

This chain connects TRBV30 to TRBJ2-5; TRBD2 aligns across 12 bases. The CDR3 totals 19 residues. Germline CDR1 is GTSNPN and CDR2 is SVGIG (reference sequence). V lost 2 bases to trimming and J lost 1 base; unmatched junction nucleotides: 14. CDR3: CAWSSGTSGRKHFQETQYF. DNA of the CDR3: TGTGCCTGGAGTTCCGGAACTAGCGGGAGGAAGCATTTCCAAGAGACCCAGTACTTC. The full variable domain, in which reference TRBV30 and TRBJ2-5 provide the parts outside the CDR3, is SQTIHQWPATLVQPVGSPLSLECTVEGTSNPNLYWYRQAAGRGLQLLFYSVGIGQISSEVPQNLSASRPQDRQFILSSKKLLLSDSGFYLCAWSSGTSGRKHFQETQYFGPGTRLLVL.

The chain carries TRBV29-1 and TRBJ1-2, with D uncertain. V shed 5 bases and J shed 7 bases, with 11 bases lying between them. There are 11 residues in the CDR3. Germline CDR1 and CDR2: SQVTM and ANQGSEA. CDR3 region: CSVTTGSGYTF. DNA of the CDR3: TGCAGCGTTACGACTGGGTCTGGCTACACCTTC.

A few counts support this clone. V gene TRBV5-1 combines with J gene TRBJ2-1; 8 bases fit TRBD2. The V gene's germline CDR1 is SGHRS and CDR2 YFSETQ. V dropped 5 bases and J dropped 2; count of bases not matched to a gene: 9. There are 16 residues in the CDR3. CDR3 in DNA: TGCGCCAGCAGTCCTTTTGCGGGAGGCACCTACAATGAGCAGTTCTTC. Amino acid sequence: CASSPFAGGTYNEQFF.

The rearrangement joins TRBV30 to TRBJ1-4, with TRBD1 matching 7 bases. CDR3 length: 13 amino acids. Looked up from germline, CDR1 is GTSNPN and CDR2 is SVGIG (reference sequence). With V trimmed by 7 bases and J by 0 bases, 2 bases remained unmatched. CDR3 loop: CASGTATNEKLFF. CDR3 bases: TGTGCCTCTGGGACAGCAACTAATGAAAAACTGTTTTTT.

The gene calls are TRBV7-9 and TRBJ2-5; D possibly corresponds to TRBD2 (6 bases). Trimming removed 5 bases from V and 2 bases from J, with 15 bases in between. The CDR3 is 15 residues long. Germline V gene sequence: CDR1 SEHNR, CDR2 FQNEAQ (reference sequence). The CDR3 protein is CASSQVMGGQETQYF. CDR3 DNA sequence: TGTGCCAGCAGCCAGGTGATGGGGGGACAAGAGACCCAGTACTTC.

A single count supports this clone. The V gene is TRBV11-2, the J gene TRBJ2-5, with 7 bases matching TRBD2. The CDR3 contains 14 residues. CDR1 and CDR2 from the germline V gene are SGHAT and FQNNGV. The V segment lost 1 base and the J segment 9 bases; nucleotides outside the gene matches: 8. The CDR3 loop is CASSLVGLGTAQYF. The CDR3 bases are TGTGCCAGCAGCTTAGTTGGACTAGGGACGGCCCAGTACTTC.

The CDR3 loop is CAWSVGGGDQPQHF. CDR3 bases: TGTGCCTGGAGTGTGGGGGGGGGCGATCAGCCCCAGCATTTT. The chain carries TRBV30 and TRBJ1-5; D is perhaps TRBD1 (6 bases). V was pared by 0 bases and J by 5 bases, with 11 bases between. Germline assignment: CDR1 GTSNPN and CDR2 SVGIG (reference sequence). The CDR3 spans 14 residues.

This clone was seen a single time. The chain combines TRBV27 with TRBJ2-7, with TRBD2 identical over 14 bases. CDR1 is MNHEY, CDR2 SMNVEV, per germline (reference sequence). The length of the CDR3 is 14 residues. Trimming removed 10 bases from V and 2 bases from J; junction bases left unmatched: 4. CDR3 sequence (DNA): TGTGCCACCGGACTAGCGGGAGGCCCCTACGAGCAGTACTTC. It is translated as CATGLAGGPYEQYF.

This clone appeared a few times. V is TRBV10-3 and J is TRBJ2-7, with D maybe TRBD1 (6 bases). The CDR3 runs to 13 residues. Per germline, CDR1 ENHRY and CDR2 SYGVKD. Trimming stripped 6 bases from V and 5 bases from J, with 14 bases between. The CDR3 sequence is CAISRSNRDEQYF. DNA for the CDR3: TGTGCCATCAGCAGATCTAACAGGGACGAGCAGTACTTC.

This clone was detected only a few times. This chain links TRBV5-1 with TRBJ2-2; 14 nucleotides align to TRBD2. This CDR3 has 17 residues. With V trimmed by 4 bases and J by 4 bases, 6 bases remained unmatched. Germline V CDR1 and CDR2: SGHRS, YFSETQ. The CDR3 sequence: CASSMTSGRAATGELFF. CDR3 nucleotides: TGCGCCAGCAGCATGACTAGCGGGAGGGCTGCCACCGGGGAGCTGTTTTTT.

This chain uses TRBV30 with TRBJ2-2, with D perhaps TRBD2 (7 bases). The CDR3 is made up of 12 amino acids. Germline V gene sequence: CDR1 GTSNPN, CDR2 SVGIG (reference sequence). Between the trimmed V and J ends, which lost 8 bases and 7 bases, there was a span of 14 bases. CDR3 in DNA: TGTGCCCGAGGAGGGGGGGACGGGGAGCTGTTTTTT. Translation: CARGGGDGELFF.

The chain uses TRBV28 and TRBJ2-7; 9 bases fit TRBD2. The V gene's germline CDR1 is MDHEN and CDR2 SYDVKM. Trimming took 6 bases from V and 5 from J; bases not matched to a gene: 14. The CDR3 consists of 16 residues. In DNA form, the CDR3 reads TGTGCCAGCAGCCCCGGAGGGATAGCGGGAGACCACGAGCAGTACTTC. It is translated as CASSPGGIAGDHEQYF. The full variable domain, its missing parts supplied by reference TRBV28 and TRBJ2-7, is DVKVTQSSRYLVKRTGEKVFLECVQDMDHENMFWYRQDPGLGLRLIYFSYDVKMKEKGDIPEGYSVSREKKERFSLILESASTNQTSMYLCASSPGGIAGDHEQYFGPGTRLTVT.

The rearrangement joins TRBV9 to TRBJ2-1, with D perhaps TRBD2 (6 bases). Germline CDR1 and CDR2: SGDLS and YYNGEE. The CDR3 contains 15 residues. The V and J ends lost 0 bases and 6 bases respectively, with 13 bases between them. The CDR3 loop is CASSVAGDRLNEQFF. The CDR3 nucleotides are TGTGCCAGCAGCGTAGCGGGAGATCGTCTCAATGAGCAGTTCTTC.

The chain carries TRBV6-1 and TRBJ1-6; 9 bases line up with TRBD1. The CDR3 contains 15 residues. CDR1 and CDR2 from the germline V gene are MNHNS and SASEGT. The trim removed 1 base at V and 7 bases at J, leaving 2 bases unmatched. CDR3 in DNA: TGTGCCAGCAGTGAAGGACAGGGGGGGAATTCACCCCTCCACTTT. Protein: CASSEGQGGNSPLHF.

The chain links TRBV6-1 to TRBJ1-5, with 7 bases aligning to TRBD1. The CDR3 loop spans 15 amino acids. Looked up from germline, CDR1 is MNHNS and CDR2 is SASEGT. V trimming: 4 bases; J trimming: 1 base; junction bases outside the gene matches: 4. The CDR3 sequence: CASSGGTVSNQPQHF. The CDR3 DNA follows: TGTGCCAGCAGTGGGGGGACAGTCAGCAATCAGCCCCAGCATTTT.

The V gene is TRBV19, the J gene TRBJ1-3; tentatively, D is TRBD1 (5 bases). The ends were cut back, 5 bases at V and 0 bases at J, with 8 bases in the middle. The CDR3 is made up of 14 amino acids. Germline V gene data show CDR1 as LNHDA and CDR2 as SQIVND (reference sequence). CDR3: CASSYGGSGNTIYF. In nucleotides, the CDR3 is TGTGCCAGTAGTTACGGGGGCTCTGGAAACACCATATATTTT.

The chain recombines TRBV4-3 with TRBJ2-7; 12 nucleotides line up with TRBD2. Germline V gene data show CDR1 as LGHNA and CDR2 as YSLEER. J lost 2 bases, V lost 0 bases, and 5 bases had no gene match. CDR3 length equals 17 residues. The CDR3 spells CASSQDFGLAGTYEQYF. The CDR3 DNA is TGCGCCAGCAGCCAAGATTTTGGACTAGCGGGAACCTACGAGCAGTACTTC.

This clone was recorded once. The rearrangement joins TRBV29-1 to TRBJ2-7; a weak D match, TRBD1 (5 bases). CDR3 length: 13 residues. Looked up from germline, CDR1 is SQVTM and CDR2 is ANQGSEA. V was trimmed by 2 bases and J by 3 bases, leaving 11 bases between them. The CDR3 DNA sequence: TGCAGCGTTGAATTCAGGGTAGGCTACGAGCAGTACTTC. The encoded protein is CSVEFRVGYEQYF.